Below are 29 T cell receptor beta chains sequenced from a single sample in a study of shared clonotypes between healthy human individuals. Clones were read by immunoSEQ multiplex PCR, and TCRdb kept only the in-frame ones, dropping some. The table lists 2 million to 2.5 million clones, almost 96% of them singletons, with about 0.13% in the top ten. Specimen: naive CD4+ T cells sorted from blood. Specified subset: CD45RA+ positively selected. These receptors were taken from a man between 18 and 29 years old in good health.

Here the CDR3 reads CASSGGGTVNNEQFF. The CDR3, as DNA: TGTGCCAGCAGCGGGGGAGGGACGGTAAACAATGAGCAGTTCTTC. This chain connects TRBV11-2 to TRBJ2-1; 7 nucleotides line up with TRBD2. With V trimmed by 5 bases and J by 5 bases, 9 bases remained unmatched. This CDR3 comprises 15 residues. Germline V gene lookup returns CDR1 SGHAT and CDR2 FQNNGV.

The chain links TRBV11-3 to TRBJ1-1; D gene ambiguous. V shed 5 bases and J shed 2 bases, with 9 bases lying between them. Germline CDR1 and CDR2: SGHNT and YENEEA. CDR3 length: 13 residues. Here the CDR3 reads CASSLTVNTEAFF. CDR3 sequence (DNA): TGTGCCAGCAGCCTAACAGTCAACACTGAAGCTTTCTTT.

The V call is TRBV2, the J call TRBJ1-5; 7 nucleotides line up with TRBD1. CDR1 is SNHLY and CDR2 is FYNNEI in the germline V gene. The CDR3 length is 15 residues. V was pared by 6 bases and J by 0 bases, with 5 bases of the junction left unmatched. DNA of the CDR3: TGTGCCAGCAGAGAGACAGGGATTAGCAATCAGCCCCAGCATTTT. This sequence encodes CASRETGISNQPQHF. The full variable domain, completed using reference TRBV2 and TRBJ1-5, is EPEVTQTPSHQVTQMGQEVILRCVPISNHLYFYWYRQILGQKVEFLVSFYNNEISEKSEIFDDQFSVERPDGSNFTLKIRSTKLEDSAMYFCASRETGISNQPQHFGDGTRLSIL.

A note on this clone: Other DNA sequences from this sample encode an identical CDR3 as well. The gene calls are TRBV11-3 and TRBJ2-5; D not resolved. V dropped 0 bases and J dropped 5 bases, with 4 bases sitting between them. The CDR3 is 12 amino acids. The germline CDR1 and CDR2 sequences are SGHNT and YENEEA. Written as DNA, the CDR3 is TGTGCCAGCAGCTTAGACGGCGAGACCCAGTACTTC. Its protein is CASSLDGETQYF.

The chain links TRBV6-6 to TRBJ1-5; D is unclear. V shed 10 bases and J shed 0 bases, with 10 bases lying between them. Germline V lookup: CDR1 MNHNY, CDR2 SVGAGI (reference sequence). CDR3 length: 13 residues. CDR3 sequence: CATRMVSNQPQHF. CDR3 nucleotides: TGTGCCACCCGCATGGTTAGCAATCAGCCCCAGCATTTT.

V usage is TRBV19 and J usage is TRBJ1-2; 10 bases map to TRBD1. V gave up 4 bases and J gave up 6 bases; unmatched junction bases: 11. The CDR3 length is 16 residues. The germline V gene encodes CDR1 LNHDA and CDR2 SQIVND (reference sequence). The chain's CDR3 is CASSNHAGQGVNGYTF. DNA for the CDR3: TGTGCCAGTAGTAACCACGCAGGACAGGGGGTTAATGGCTACACCTTC. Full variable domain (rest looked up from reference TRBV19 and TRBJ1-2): DGGITQSPKYLFRKEGQNVTLSCEQNLNHDAMYWYRQDPGQGLRLIYYSQIVNDFQKGDIAEGYSVSREKKESFPLTVTSAQKNPTAFYLCASSNHAGQGVNGYTFGSGTRLTVV.

The CDR3: CASSIAPYYGYTF. Here the CDR3 DNA reads TGTGCCAGTAGTATCGCCCCCTACTATGGCTACACCTTC. The gene calls are TRBV19 and TRBJ1-2; no firm D call. Germline CDR1 is LNHDA and CDR2 is SQIVND (reference sequence). CDR3 length: 13 residues. With 3 bases removed from V and 3 bases from J, the gap between germline ends came to 8 bases. Looking up the rest from reference TRBV19 and TRBJ1-2 gives the full variable domain: DGGITQSPKYLFRKEGQNVTLSCEQNLNHDAMYWYRQDPGQGLRLIYYSQIVNDFQKGDIAEGYSVSREKKESFPLTVTSAQKNPTAFYLCASSIAPYYGYTFGSGTRLTVV.

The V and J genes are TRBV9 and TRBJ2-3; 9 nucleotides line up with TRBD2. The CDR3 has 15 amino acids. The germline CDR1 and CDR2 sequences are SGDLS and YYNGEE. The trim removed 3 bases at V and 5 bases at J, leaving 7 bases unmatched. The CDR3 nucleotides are TGTGCCAGCAGCGACGCGGGAGGGCGGGGAGATACGCAGTATTTT. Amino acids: CASSDAGGRGDTQYF. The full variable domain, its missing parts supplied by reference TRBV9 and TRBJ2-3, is DSGVTQTPKHLITATGQRVTLRCSPRSGDLSVYWYQQSLDQGLQFLIQYYNGEERAKGNILERFSAQQFPDLHSELNLSSLELGDSALYFCASSDAGGRGDTQYFGPGTRLTVL.

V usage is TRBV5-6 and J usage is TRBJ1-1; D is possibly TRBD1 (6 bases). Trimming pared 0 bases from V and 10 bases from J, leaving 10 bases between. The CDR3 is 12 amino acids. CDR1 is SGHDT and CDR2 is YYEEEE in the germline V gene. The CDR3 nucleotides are TGTGCCAGCAGCTTGGTACAGGGTACAGCTTTCTTT. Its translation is CASSLVQGTAFF.

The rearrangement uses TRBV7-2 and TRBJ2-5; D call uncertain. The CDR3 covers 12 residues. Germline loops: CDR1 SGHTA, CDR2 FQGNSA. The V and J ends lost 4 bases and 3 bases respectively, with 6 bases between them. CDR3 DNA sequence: TGTGCCAGCAGCTCGTACAAAGAGACCCAGTACTTC. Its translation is CASSSYKETQYF.

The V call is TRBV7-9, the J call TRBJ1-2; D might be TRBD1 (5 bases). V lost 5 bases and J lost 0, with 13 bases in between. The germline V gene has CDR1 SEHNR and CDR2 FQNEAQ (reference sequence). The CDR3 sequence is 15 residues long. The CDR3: CASSRGTGTNYGYTF. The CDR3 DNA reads TGTGCCAGCAGCCGGGGGACGGGAACTAACTATGGCTACACCTTC.

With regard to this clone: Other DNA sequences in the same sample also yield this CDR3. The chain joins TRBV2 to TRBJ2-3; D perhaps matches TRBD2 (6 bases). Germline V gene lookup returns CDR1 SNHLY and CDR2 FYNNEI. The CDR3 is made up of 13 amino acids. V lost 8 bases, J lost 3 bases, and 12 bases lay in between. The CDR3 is CASRQGGTDTQYF. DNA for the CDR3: TGTGCCAGCCGGCAGGGAGGAACAGATACGCAGTATTTT. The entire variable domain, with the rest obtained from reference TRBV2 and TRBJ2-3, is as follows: EPEVTQTPSHQVTQMGQEVILRCVPISNHLYFYWYRQILGQKVEFLVSFYNNEISEKSEIFDDQFSVERPDGSNFTLKIRSTKLEDSAMYFCASRQGGTDTQYFGPGTRLTVL.

This chain's CDR3 is CASSSTSGGAGETQYF. The CDR3 DNA sequence: TGTGCCAGCAGCTCGACTAGCGGGGGGGCCGGAGAGACCCAGTACTTC. This rearrangement joins TRBV5-4 to TRBJ2-5, with TRBD2 identical over 14 bases. V dropped 3 bases and J dropped 4; count of bases not matched to a gene: 5. Germline CDR1 reads SGHNT; CDR2 reads YYREEE (reference sequence). This CDR3 contains 16 residues. Together with reference TRBV5-4 and TRBJ2-5, the CDR3 gives the full variable domain: ETGVTQSPTHLIKTRGQQVTLRCSSQSGHNTVSWYQQALGQGPQFIFQYYREEENGRGNFPPRFSGLQFPNYSSELNVNALELDDSALYLCASSSTSGGAGETQYFGPGTRLLVL.

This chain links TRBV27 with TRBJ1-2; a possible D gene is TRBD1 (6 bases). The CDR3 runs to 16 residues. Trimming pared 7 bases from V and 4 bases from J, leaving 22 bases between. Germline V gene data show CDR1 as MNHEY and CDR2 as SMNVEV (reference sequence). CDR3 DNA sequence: TGTGCCAGCACCAAGTTGTTGACAGGAGAAAGCTATGGCTACACCTTC. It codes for CASTKLLTGESYGYTF.

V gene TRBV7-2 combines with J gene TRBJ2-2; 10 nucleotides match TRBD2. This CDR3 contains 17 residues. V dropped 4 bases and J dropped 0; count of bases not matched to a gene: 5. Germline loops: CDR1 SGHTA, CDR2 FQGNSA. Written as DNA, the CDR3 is TGTGCCAGCAGCTCTCAAGCGGGGGGGTCGAACACCGGGGAGCTGTTTTTT. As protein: CASSSQAGGSNTGELFF.

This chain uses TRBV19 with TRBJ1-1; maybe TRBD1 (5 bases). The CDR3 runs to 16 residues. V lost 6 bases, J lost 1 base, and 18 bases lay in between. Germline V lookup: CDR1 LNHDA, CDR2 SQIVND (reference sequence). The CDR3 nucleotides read TGTGCCAGTAGCCTACGGTCTACCGGGGGGAACACTGAAGCTTTCTTT. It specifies CASSLRSTGGNTEAFF.

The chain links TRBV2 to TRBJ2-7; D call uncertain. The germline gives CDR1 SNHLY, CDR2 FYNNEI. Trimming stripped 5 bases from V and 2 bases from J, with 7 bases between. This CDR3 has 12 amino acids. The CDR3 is CASSRQPYEQYF. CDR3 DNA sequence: TGTGCCAGCAGTCGCCAACCCTACGAGCAGTACTTC. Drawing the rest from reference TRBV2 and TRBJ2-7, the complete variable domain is EPEVTQTPSHQVTQMGQEVILRCVPISNHLYFYWYRQILGQKVEFLVSFYNNEISEKSEIFDDQFSVERPDGSNFTLKIRSTKLEDSAMYFCASSRQPYEQYFGPGTRLTVT.

The CDR3 protein is CASSLGPGTTYEQYF. Here the CDR3 DNA reads TGTGCCAGCAGTTTGGGTCCGGGGACCACCTACGAGCAGTACTTC. V is TRBV27 and J is TRBJ2-7, with D perhaps being TRBD1 or TRBD2 (5 bases each). CDR3 length: 15 amino acids. Trimming removed 3 bases at V and 2 bases at J, with 14 bases between. Germline CDR1 MNHEY, CDR2 SMNVEV (reference sequence).

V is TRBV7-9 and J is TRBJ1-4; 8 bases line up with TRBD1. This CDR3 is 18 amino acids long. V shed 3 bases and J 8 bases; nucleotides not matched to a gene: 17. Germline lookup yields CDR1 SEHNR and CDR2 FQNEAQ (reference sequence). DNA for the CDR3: TGTGCCAGCAGCTTGTCGCCGAGGATTTGGGGACAGGAAGAAAAACTGTTTTTT. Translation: CASSLSPRIWGQEEKLFF.

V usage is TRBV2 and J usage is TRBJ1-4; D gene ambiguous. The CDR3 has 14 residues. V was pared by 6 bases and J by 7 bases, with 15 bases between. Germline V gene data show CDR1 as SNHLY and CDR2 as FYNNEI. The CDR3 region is CASSLEIMSEKLFF. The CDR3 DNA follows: TGTGCCAGCAGCCTCGAGATAATGAGTGAAAAACTGTTTTTT.

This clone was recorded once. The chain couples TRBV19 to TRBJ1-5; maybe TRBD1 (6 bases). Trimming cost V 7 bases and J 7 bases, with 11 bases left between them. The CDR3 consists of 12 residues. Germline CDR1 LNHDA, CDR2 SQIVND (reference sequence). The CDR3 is CASKQGYQPQHF. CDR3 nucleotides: TGTGCCAGTAAACAGGGTTACCAGCCCCAGCATTTT.

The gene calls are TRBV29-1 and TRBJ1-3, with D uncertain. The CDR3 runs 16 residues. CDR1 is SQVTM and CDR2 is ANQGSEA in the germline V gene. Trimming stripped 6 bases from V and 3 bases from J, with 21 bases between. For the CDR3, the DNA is TGCAGCGTCGAACGCGTTGACGGAAACGATGGAAACACCATATATTTT. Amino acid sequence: CSVERVDGNDGNTIYF. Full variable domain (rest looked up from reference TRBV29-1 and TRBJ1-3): SAVISQKPSRDICQRGTSLTIQCQVDSQVTMMFWYRQQPGQSLTLIATANQGSEATYESGFVIDKFPISRPNLTFSTLTVSNMSPEDSSIYLCSVERVDGNDGNTIYFGEGSWLTVV.

CDR3 sequence: CASSAGSGTANYGYTF. In nucleotides, the CDR3 is TGTGCCAGTAGTGCTGGCTCCGGGACGGCTAACTATGGCTACACCTTC. The rearrangement joins TRBV19 to TRBJ1-2; weak D call: TRBD1 (5 bases). The CDR3 is made up of 16 amino acids. V lost 5 bases and J 0 bases, leaving 16 bases between the germline ends. CDR1 is LNHDA, CDR2 SQIVND, per germline (reference sequence).

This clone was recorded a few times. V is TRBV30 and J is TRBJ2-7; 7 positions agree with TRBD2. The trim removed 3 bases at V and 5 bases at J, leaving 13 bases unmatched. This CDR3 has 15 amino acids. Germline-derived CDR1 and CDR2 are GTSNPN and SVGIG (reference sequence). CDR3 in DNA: TGTGCCTGGAGCCATTACGGGAGGCTCGCAAACGAGCAGTACTTC. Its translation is CAWSHYGRLANEQYF.

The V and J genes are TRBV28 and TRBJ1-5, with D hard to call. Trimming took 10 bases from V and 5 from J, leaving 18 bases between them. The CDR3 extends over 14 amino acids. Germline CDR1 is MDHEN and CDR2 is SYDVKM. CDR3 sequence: CATDFRVGDQPQHF. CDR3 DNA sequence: TGTGCCACCGACTTCCGCGTTGGGGATCAGCCCCAGCATTTT.

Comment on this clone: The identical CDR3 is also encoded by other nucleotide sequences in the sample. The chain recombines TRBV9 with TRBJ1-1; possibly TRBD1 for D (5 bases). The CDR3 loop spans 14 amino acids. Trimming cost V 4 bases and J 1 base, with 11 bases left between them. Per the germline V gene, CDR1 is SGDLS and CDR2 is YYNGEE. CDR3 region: CASSPLGQNTEAFF. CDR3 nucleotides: TGTGCCAGCAGCCCCCTAGGACAGAACACTGAAGCTTTCTTT.

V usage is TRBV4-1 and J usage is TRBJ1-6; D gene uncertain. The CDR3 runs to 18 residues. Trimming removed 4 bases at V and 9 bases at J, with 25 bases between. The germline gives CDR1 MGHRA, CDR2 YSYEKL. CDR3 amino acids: CASSLGANPERASSPLHF. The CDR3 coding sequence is TGCGCCAGCAGCCTTGGAGCCAATCCTGAACGGGCCTCTTCACCCCTCCACTTT.

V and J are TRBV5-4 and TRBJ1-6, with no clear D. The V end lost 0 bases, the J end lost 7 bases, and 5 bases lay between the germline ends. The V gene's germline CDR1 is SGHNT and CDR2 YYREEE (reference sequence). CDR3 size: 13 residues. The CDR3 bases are TGTGCCAGCAGCTTGGATGAGAATTCACCCCTCCACTTT. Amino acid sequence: CASSLDENSPLHF.

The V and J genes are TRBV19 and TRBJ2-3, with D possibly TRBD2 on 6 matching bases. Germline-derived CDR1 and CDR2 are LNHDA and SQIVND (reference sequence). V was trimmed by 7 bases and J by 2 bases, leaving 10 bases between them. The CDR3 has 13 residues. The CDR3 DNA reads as TGTGCCAGTACCCGGGACTTCACAGATACGCAGTATTTT. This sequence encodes CASTRDFTDTQYF.